A single sample is the source of the 15 T cell receptor beta chains below, sequenced in a study of T-cell memory formation after mild COVID-19. Each CDR3 protein is one row after TCRdb ran MiXCR on the 5' RACE reads. The sample has 300,000 to 350,000 distinct CDR3 sequences, 14% seen once. The sequencing sample was made of PBMCs or a T cell subset sorted from them (not recorded which). Receptors were obtained from a man between 18 and 35 years old who had mild COVID-19 (a few samples of this study predate the infection). Cell type and time point are not known.

The gene calls are TRBV20-1 and TRBJ2-4; no clear D. The CDR3 runs 14 residues. With 3 bases removed from V and 0 bases from J, the gap between germline ends came to 9 bases. Germline values: CDR1 DFQATT, CDR2 SNEGSKA (reference sequence). CDR3 region: CSARSSQAKNIQYF. The CDR3 DNA sequence: TGCAGTGCTAGGAGCTCTCAAGCCAAAAACATTCAGTACTTC.

This clonotype was found a few times. The genes are TRBV5-1 and TRBJ1-5, with 9 bases fitting TRBD1. J was trimmed by 3 bases and V by 2 bases; bases with no gene match: 6. Per the germline V gene, CDR1 is SGHRS and CDR2 is YFSETQ. This CDR3 is 16 amino acids long. This CDR3 reads CASSLGTGRYNQPQHF. The CDR3 coding sequence is TGCGCCAGCAGCTTAGGGACAGGGAGGTACAATCAGCCCCAGCATTTT.

This clonotype was seen a few times. This sequence joins TRBV12-3 or TRBV12-4 and TRBJ2-7; D unclear. This CDR3 region has 13 residues. The V end was cut by 5 bases, the J end by 7 bases, with 15 bases between. The CDR3 is CASSIGPEGEQYV. In DNA form, the CDR3 reads TGTGCCAGCAGTATTGGTCCCGAAGGGGAGCAGTACGTC.

The rearrangement joins TRBV4-3 to TRBJ2-3; the D is unclear. This CDR3 has 13 residues. V lost 1 base and J 6 bases, leaving 8 bases between the germline ends. The germline V gene has CDR1 LGHNA and CDR2 YSLEER. CDR3 sequence: CASSQGIADTQYF. The DNA of the CDR3 is TGCGCCAGCAGCCAAGGAATCGCCGATACGCAGTATTTT.

V is TRBV5-1 and J is TRBJ1-3; 7 bases fit TRBD1. From germline, CDR1 is SGHRS and CDR2 YFSETQ. V was pared by 4 bases and J by 4 bases, with 8 bases of the junction left unmatched. The CDR3 consists of 15 residues. CDR3 nucleotide sequence: TGCGCCAGCAGCGACCCACAGGGGAGCGGAAACACCATATATTTT. Residues: CASSDPQGSGNTIYF.

The J gene is TRBJ1-2, the V gene TRBV10-3, with 9 bases that match TRBD1. V was clipped by 10 bases and J by 6 bases; unmatched bases: 9. CDR3 size: 13 residues. Germline lookup yields CDR1 ENHRY and CDR2 SYGVKD. Here the CDR3 DNA reads TGTGCCACCACCAGGGACAGGGTAAATGGCTACACCTTC. Amino acid sequence: CATTRDRVNGYTF.

This rearrangement joins TRBV20-1 to TRBJ1-3; TRBD1 is a possible D gene (5 bases). The germline V gene encodes CDR1 DFQATT and CDR2 SNEGSKA (reference sequence). CDR3 length: 16 amino acids. Trimming cost V 0 bases and J 7 bases, with 19 bases left between them. As DNA, the CDR3 is TGCAGTGCTAGAGATCCCTCTTTAGGGACCGGGAACACCATATATTTT. Translating it yields CSARDPSLGTGNTIYF.

This rearrangement joins TRBV7-2 to TRBJ2-6; D might be TRBD2 (6 bases). V was cut by 3 bases and J by 1 base, with 13 bases left in between. This CDR3 has 17 amino acids. The germline gives CDR1 SGHTA, CDR2 FQGNSA. CDR3 bases: TGTGCCAGCAGCTTTGTCGCGGGGAGATCTGGGGCCAACGTCCTGACTTTC. This translates into CASSFVAGRSGANVLTF.

This clonotype was counted between two and nine times. This chain connects TRBV5-1 to TRBJ2-7; 8 nucleotides align to TRBD2. This CDR3 spans 16 amino acids. Germline loops: CDR1 SGHRS, CDR2 YFSETQ. The J segment lost 2 bases and the V segment lost 4 bases, leaving 11 bases of the junction unmatched. The CDR3: CASSIRGGVIAYEQYF. CDR3 nucleotide sequence: TGCGCCAGCAGCATACGGGGGGGGGTCATCGCCTACGAGCAGTACTTC. Drawing the rest from reference TRBV5-1 and TRBJ2-7, the complete variable domain is KAGVTQTPRYLIKTRGQQVTLSCSPISGHRSVSWYQQTPGQGLQFLFEYFSETQRNKGNFPGRFSGRQFSNSRSEMNVSTLELGDSALYLCASSIRGGVIAYEQYFGPGTRLTVT.

The chain combines TRBV4-3 with TRBJ2-2; D may be TRBD1 (7 bases). CDR3 length: 20 amino acids. V was shortened by 6 bases and J by 4 bases, with 30 bases between the two germline ends. Germline CDR1 LGHNA, CDR2 YSLEER. This chain's CDR3 is CASSRAVGGGFGRGTGELFF. Written as DNA, the CDR3 is TGCGCCAGCAGTCGGGCCGTTGGAGGGGGCTTCGGCCGGGGCACCGGGGAGCTGTTTTTT.

This clonotype was seen ten or more times. The chain combines TRBV27 with TRBJ2-5, with TRBD1 matching 7 bases. CDR3 size: 13 residues. Germline CDR1 reads MNHEY; CDR2 reads SMNVEV (reference sequence). V lost 2 bases and J lost 5; bases outside the gene matches: 2. The CDR3 DNA follows: TGTGCCAGCAGTTTAGACAGGGACGAGACCCAGTACTTC. Translating gives CASSLDRDETQYF.

Only a few counts were recorded for this clonotype. This rearrangement joins TRBV10-3 to TRBJ2-5; 12 bases align to TRBD2. V shed 2 bases and J 5 bases; nucleotides not matched to a gene: 6. This CDR3 has 16 amino acids. CDR1 ENHRY and CDR2 SYGVKD come from the germline V gene. For the CDR3, the DNA is TGTGCCATCAGTGAGGGACTAGCGGGGTTTGTGGAGACCCAGTACTTC. Protein: CAISEGLAGFVETQYF.

The table lists this clonotype with a few counts. One end of the junction fails to match germline, which may point to a read error. This sequence joins TRBV12-3 or TRBV12-4 and TRBJ2-1, with 11 bases aligning to TRBD2. The CDR3 contains 12 residues. The CDR3 nucleotides read TGTGCCAGCAGTAGTAGCGGGGGGGCCTTCGGCTTC. Translating gives CASSSSGGAFGF.

The sample holds a few counts of this clonotype. The rearrangement uses TRBV5-1 and TRBJ1-1; TRBD1 matches at 8 bases. Germline trimming cut 4 bases from V and 4 bases from J; bases unmatched to any gene: 9. Germline values: CDR1 SGHRS, CDR2 YFSETQ. The CDR3 spans 15 residues. For the CDR3, the DNA is TGCGCCAGCAGCGAGCGACAGGGGCCGACCACTGAAGCTTTCTTT. Its translation is CASSERQGPTTEAFF.

For this clonotype: A read error may be the cause here, since a much bigger clone is one base away. The chain has TRBV6-5 and TRBJ1-5; D gene unclear. The length of the CDR3 is 13 residues. Germline V gives CDR1 MNHEY, CDR2 SVGAGI. Trimming removed 0 bases from V and 3 bases from J, with 3 bases in between. CDR3 amino acids: CASSYSANQPQHF. As DNA, the CDR3 is TGTGCCAGCAGTTACTCGGCCAATCAGCCCCAGCATTTT.